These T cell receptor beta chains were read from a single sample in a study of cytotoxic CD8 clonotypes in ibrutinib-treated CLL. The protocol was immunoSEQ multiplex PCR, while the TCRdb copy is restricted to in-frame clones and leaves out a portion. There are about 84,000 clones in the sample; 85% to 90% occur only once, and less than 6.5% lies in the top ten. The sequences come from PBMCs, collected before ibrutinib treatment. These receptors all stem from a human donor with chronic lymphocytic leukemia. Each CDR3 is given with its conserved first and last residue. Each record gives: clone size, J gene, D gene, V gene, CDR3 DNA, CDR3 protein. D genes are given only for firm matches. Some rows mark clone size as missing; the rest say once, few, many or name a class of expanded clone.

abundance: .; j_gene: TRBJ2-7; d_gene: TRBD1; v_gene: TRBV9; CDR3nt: TGTGCCAGCAGTGACCGGGACAGGACCTACGAGCAGTACTTC; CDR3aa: CASSDRDRTYEQYF
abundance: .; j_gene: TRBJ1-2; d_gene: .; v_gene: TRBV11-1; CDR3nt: TGTGCCAGCAGCTTATCAGCTAACTATGGCTACACCTTC; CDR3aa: CASSLSANYGYTF
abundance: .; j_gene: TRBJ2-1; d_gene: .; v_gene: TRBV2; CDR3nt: TGTGCCAGCAGTCCCGGACAGAAGCTCTACAATGAGCAGTTCTTC; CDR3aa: CASSPGQKLYNEQFF
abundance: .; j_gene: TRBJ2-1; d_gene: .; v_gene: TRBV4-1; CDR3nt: TGCGCCAGCAGCCAAGATGGGCAGGGGCACTACAATGAGCAGTTCTTC; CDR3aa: CASSQDGQGHYNEQFF
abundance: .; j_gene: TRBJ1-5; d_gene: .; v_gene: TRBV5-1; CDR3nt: TGCGCCAGCAGCTTGGGAGATTATAGCAATCAGCCCCAGCATTTT; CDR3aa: CASSLGDYSNQPQHF
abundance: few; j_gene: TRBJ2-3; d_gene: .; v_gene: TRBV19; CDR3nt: TGTGCCAGTAGTGGGGTCACGGGAGGCACAGATACGCAGTATTTT; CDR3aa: CASSGVTGGTDTQYF
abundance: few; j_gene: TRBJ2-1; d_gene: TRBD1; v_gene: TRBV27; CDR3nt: TGTGCCAGCAGTTCCGGTCCCGGGACAGGGTCGCCTCCCAATGAGCAGTTCTTC; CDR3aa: CASSSGPGTGSPPNEQFF
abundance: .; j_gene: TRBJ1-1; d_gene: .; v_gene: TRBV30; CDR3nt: TGTGCCTGGGGAGATACGTGGTTCGGGAACACTGAAGCTTTCTTT; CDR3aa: CAWGDTWFGNTEAFF
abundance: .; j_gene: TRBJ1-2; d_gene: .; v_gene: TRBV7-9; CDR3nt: TGTGCCAGCAGCTTATCAGGACTGTCTAACTATGGCTACACCTTC; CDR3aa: CASSLSGLSNYGYTF
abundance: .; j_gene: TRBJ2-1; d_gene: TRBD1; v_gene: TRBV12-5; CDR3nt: TGTGCTAGTGGACGACAGGGGCTTTTAGGCAATGAGCAGTTCTTC; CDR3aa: CASGRQGLLGNEQFF
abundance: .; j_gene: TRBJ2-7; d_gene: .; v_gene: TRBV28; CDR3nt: TGTGCCAGCAGTTTATGGTTTCTTCGAGGGTCGGGAGTGCGCGAGCAGTACTTC; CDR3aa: CASSLWFLRGSGVREQYF
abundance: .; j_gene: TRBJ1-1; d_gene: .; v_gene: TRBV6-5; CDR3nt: TGTGCCAGCAGTTTCGGACAATCGTCGTTTCGCGCTGAAGCTTTCTTT; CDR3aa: CASSFGQSSFRAEAFF
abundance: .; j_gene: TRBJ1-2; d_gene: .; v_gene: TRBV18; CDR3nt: TGTGCCAGCTCACCACCTATGGTACGCTATGGCTACACCTTC; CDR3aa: CASSPPMVRYGYTF
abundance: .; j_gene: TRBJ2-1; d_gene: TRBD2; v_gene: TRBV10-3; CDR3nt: TGTGCCATCATGGGGACTAGCGGACAGATGTCCTACAATGAGCAGTTCTTC; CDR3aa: CAIMGTSGQMSYNEQFF
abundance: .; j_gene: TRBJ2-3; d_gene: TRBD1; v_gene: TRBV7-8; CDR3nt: TGTGCCAGCAGCTTAGCCCTCGCCGGACAGGGCTATTTT; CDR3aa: CASSLALAGQGYF
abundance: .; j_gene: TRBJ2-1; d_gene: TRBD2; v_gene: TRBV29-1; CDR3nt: TGCAGCGTTGAGAGAGCGGGAGGTCAAGAGCAGTTCTTC; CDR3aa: CSVERAGGQEQFF
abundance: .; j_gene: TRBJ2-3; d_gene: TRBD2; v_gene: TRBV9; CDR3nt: TGTGCCAGCAGCATGGGACTAGCGTATTCCACAGATACGCAGTATTTT; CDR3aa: CASSMGLAYSTDTQYF
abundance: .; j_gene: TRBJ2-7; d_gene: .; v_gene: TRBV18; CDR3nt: TGTGCCAGCTCGTCGAGCTCCTACGAGCAGTACTTC; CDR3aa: CASSSSSYEQYF
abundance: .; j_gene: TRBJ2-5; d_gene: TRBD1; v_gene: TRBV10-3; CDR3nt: TGTGCCATCAGTGAGCCGAACTTGTCCCGGGACAGACAACAAGAGACCCAGTACTTC; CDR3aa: CAISEPNLSRDRQQETQYF
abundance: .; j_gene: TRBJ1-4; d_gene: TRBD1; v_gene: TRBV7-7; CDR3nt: TGTGCTAGCAGCTCGACAGGGGAATTCGGTGAAAAACTGTTTTTT; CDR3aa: CASSSTGEFGEKLFF
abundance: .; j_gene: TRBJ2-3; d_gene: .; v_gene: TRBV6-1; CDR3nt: TGTGCCAGCAGTGTTCGGACAGATACGCAGTATTTT; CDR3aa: CASSVRTDTQYF
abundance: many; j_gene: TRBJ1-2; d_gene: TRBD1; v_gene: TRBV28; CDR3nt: TGTGCCAGCAGTTTGTGGGGACAGGCGAACTATGGCTACACCTTC; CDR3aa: CASSLWGQANYGYTF
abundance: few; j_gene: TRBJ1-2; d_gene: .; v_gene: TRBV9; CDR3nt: TGTGCCAGCAGCCCCACTCGCGAACTCTATGGCTACACCTTC; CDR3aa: CASSPTRELYGYTF
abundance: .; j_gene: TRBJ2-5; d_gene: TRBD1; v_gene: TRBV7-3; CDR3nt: TGTGCCAGCAGCCCTAGACAGGGTTCGCGAGAGACCCAGTACTTC; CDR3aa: CASSPRQGSRETQYF
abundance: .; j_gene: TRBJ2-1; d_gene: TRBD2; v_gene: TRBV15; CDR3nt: TGTGCCACCAGCAAAAAGACTAGCTCCGGTGAGCAGTTCTTC; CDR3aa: CATSKKTSSGEQFF
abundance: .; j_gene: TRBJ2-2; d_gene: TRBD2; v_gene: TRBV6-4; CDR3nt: TGTGCCAGCAGCGCCGGGACTAGAAGTTCCGGGGAGCTGTTTTTT; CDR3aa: CASSAGTRSSGELFF
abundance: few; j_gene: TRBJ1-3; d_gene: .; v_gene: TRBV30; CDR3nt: TGTGCCGGGGCACAGCCTTTCGGAACCATATATTTT; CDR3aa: CAGAQPFGTIYF
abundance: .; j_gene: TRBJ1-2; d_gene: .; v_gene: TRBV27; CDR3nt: TGTGCCAGCAGTTTGACGCTGGTAGGTGGCTACACCTTC; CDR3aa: CASSLTLVGGYTF
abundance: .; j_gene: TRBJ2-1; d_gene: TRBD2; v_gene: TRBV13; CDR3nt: TGTGCCAGCCGGGGACTAGCGGGAGGCCAGGAGCAGTTCTTC; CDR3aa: CASRGLAGGQEQFF
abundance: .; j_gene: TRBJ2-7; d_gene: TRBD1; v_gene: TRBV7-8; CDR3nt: TGTGCCAGCAGCTTAGAGTTAGTCGCGGACAGGGGTGAATACGAGCAGTACTTC; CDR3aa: CASSLELVADRGEYEQYF
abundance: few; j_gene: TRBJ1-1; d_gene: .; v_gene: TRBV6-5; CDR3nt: TGTGCCAGCAGTGCCTCAAACACTGAAGCTTTCTTT; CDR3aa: CASSASNTEAFF
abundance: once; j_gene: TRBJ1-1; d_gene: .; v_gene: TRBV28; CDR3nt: TGTGCCAGCGGGGCACGGAACACTGAAGCTTTCTTT; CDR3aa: CASGARNTEAFF
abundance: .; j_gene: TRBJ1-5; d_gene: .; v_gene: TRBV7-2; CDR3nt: TGTGCCAGCACCCCACGCGGAGGGATCGAGCCCCAGCATTTT; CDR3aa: CASTPRGGIEPQHF
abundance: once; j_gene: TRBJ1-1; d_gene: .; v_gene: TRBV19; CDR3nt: TGTGCCAGTAGTCTTCGGGCGAACACTGAAGCTTTCTTT; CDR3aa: CASSLRANTEAFF
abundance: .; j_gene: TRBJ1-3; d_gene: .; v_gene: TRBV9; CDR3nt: TGTGCCAGCAGCGTAGTTGGGGCAGAGAGCTTCTCTGGAAACACCATATATTTT; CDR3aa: CASSVVGAESFSGNTIYF
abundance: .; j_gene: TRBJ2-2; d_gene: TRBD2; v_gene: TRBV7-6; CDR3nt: TGTGCCAGCAGCCCGCTAGCGGGAGAGAACACCGGGGAGCTGTTTTTT; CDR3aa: CASSPLAGENTGELFF
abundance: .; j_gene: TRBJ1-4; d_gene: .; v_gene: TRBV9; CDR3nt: TGTGCCAGCAGCGTAGAGAGGGGAGTTGCAACTAATGAAAAACTGTTTTTT; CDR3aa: CASSVERGVATNEKLFF
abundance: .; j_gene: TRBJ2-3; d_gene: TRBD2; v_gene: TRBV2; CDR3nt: TGTGCCAGCAGGGGGGGAAGACTAGCGGGAGGGCTTGGGGCAGATACGCAGTATTTT; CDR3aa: CASRGGRLAGGLGADTQYF
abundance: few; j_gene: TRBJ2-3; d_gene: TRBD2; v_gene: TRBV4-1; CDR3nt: TGCGCCAGCCGGACTAGCGGATACACAGATACGCAGTATTTT; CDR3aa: CASRTSGYTDTQYF
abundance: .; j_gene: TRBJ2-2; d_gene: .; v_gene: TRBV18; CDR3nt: TGTGCCAGCTCCCGATTTGCTGCAGGGGATTACCGGGAGCTGTTTTTT; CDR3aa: CASSRFAAGDYRELFF
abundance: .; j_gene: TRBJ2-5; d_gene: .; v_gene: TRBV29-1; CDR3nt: TGCAGCGTTGAAGAGGACACCGAGGAGACCCAGTACTTC; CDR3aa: CSVEEDTEETQYF
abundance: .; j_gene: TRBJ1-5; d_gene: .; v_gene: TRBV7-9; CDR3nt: TGTGCCAGCAGCTTAGGGGGACTCACGCAGCCCCAGCATTTT; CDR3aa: CASSLGGLTQPQHF
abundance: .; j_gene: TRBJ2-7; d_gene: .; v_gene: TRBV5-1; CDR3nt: TGCGCCAGCAGCTTTAACAGGGTCTACGAGCAGTACTTC; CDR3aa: CASSFNRVYEQYF
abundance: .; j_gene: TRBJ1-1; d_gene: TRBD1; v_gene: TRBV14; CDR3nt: TGTGCCAGCAGCCAAGATCAAGGGGCAGGGGGCCGGACTGAAGCTTTCTTT; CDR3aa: CASSQDQGAGGRTEAFF
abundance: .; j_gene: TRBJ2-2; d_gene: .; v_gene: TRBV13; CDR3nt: TGTGCCAGCAGCTTAGGAGGGCGCGGCACCGGGGAGCTGTTTTTT; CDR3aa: CASSLGGRGTGELFF
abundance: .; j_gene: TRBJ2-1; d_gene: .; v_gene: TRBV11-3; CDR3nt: TGTGCCAGCAGCTTATTTGTGAATGAGCAGTTCTTC; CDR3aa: CASSLFVNEQFF